This T cell receptor beta chain was observed in a study of identifying expanded T cells in peripheral blood. Study-level points and caveats: Clone count variance between roughly 2-week samples rose with total template count. Over approximately two and four weeks, about 15 and 19 clones changed, versus around 1.2 between replicates.

V lost 5 bases to trimming and J lost 4 bases; unmatched junction nucleotides: 5. The germline V gene has CDR1 SGHTA and CDR2 FQGNSA. This CDR3 spans 14 amino acids. During the collection period, no donor immune events like infections were recorded. As for this clone: Its antigen is as yet unknown.

Measured with immunoSEQ multiplex PCR; TCRdb has only the in-frame clones, and not every one. The sample contains 120,000 or so clones, around 84% of which appear only once. The receptor's source is a person aged 18-70 years in good health. This chain links TRBV7-2 with TRBJ2-5; 9 positions agree with TRBD1. Sequenced: blood. The CDR3 spells CASSPAGQGETQYF. The CDR3 DNA is TGTGCCAGCAGCCCAGCGGGACAGGGAGAGACCCAGTACTTC.